The clone carrying this TCR beta chain was detected ten times or more. The sample comes from a study of blood T cell repertoires in COVID-19. Sequenced by immunoSEQ multiplex PCR; TCRdb stores in-frame clones only, minus some. This table holds some 210,000 clones, around 88% found once. The germline V gene encodes CDR1 LNHNV and CDR2 YYDKDF (reference sequence). V lost 0 bases, J lost 10 bases, and 18 bases lay in between. The CDR3 extends over 16 amino acids. Source material: peripheral blood. The chain has TRBV15 and TRBJ1-4, with a possible D match to TRBD1 (5 bases). The TCR comes from a man between 50 and 59 years old with active or convalescent COVID-19. The CDR3 nucleotides are TGTGCCACCAGCAGAGAAGGGACTCCTCCTCGGGGAAAACTGTTTTTT. Encoded protein: CATSREGTPPRGKLFF.